Following are 27 T cell receptor beta chains from one sample sequenced in a study of cytomegalovirus exposure and HLA in healthy donors. The primer mix had 60 Vbeta and 13 Jbeta primers. Profiling relied on immunoSEQ multiplex PCR, and the TCRdb table lists in-frame clones only, not all of them. This sample carries around 130,000 clones, around 78% of them seen once, and the ten largest clones take around 2%. The sample was PBMCs. The receptor set was obtained from a woman aged 45 to 65 in good health and CMV-seronegative.

The chain employs TRBV7-2 and TRBJ2-5; 8 positions match TRBD1. With 4 bases clipped from V and 5 bases from J, the junction kept 9 bases outside the gene matches. The CDR3 totals 15 residues. Germline V gene data show CDR1 as SGHTA and CDR2 as FQGNSA. CDR3 loop: CASSYGQGREETQYF. In DNA form, the CDR3 reads TGTGCCAGCAGCTACGGACAGGGACGAGAGGAGACCCAGTACTTC.

The chain couples TRBV19 to TRBJ2-1; TRBD2 matches 7 bases. The junction had 16 bases not matched to a gene; V was cut back by 9 bases and J by 8 bases. Germline-derived CDR1 and CDR2 are LNHDA and SQIVND (reference sequence). The CDR3 runs to 15 residues. CDR3 DNA sequence: TGTGCCAGCCTTCCGAGGGAGGGCGTCCGGGATGAGCAGTTCTTC. Protein sequence: CASLPREGVRDEQFF.

This clone was counted between two and nine times. This rearrangement joins TRBV5-1 to TRBJ1-3; 9 positions match TRBD1. Germline CDR1 reads SGHRS; CDR2 reads YFSETQ. Trimming cost V 4 bases and J 4 bases; bases outside gene matches: 3. The CDR3 has 14 residues. CDR3 DNA sequence: TGCGCCAGCAGCAGGGACAGGGACGGAAACACCATATATTTT. Protein: CASSRDRDGNTIYF.

This clone was counted only a few times. The genes are TRBV7-8 and TRBJ1-5; D may be TRBD1 (6 bases). Germline CDR1 SGHVS, CDR2 FQNEAQ. CDR3 length equals 16 residues. With 2 bases removed from V and 1 base from J, the gap between germline ends came to 12 bases. CDR3 sequence: CASSLIPQGSNQPQHF. The CDR3 DNA sequence: TGTGCCAGCAGCTTAATCCCCCAGGGGAGCAATCAGCCCCAGCATTTT.

This clone was counted a few times. The chain combines TRBV28 with TRBJ2-3, with 11 nucleotides matching TRBD2. Looked up from germline, CDR1 is MDHEN and CDR2 is SYDVKM. Trimming took 5 bases from V and 4 from J; bases not matched to a gene: 8. The CDR3 runs to 16 residues. CDR3 loop: CASSDPGLAVSDTQYF. The CDR3 DNA reads as TGTGCCAGCAGTGACCCGGGACTAGCGGTATCAGATACGCAGTATTTT.

The V gene is TRBV5-1, the J gene TRBJ1-2, with a possible D match to TRBD1 (6 bases). With 0 bases removed from V and 3 bases from J, the gap between germline ends came to 9 bases. Germline CDR1 reads SGHRS; CDR2 reads YFSETQ. The CDR3 loop spans 14 amino acids. The CDR3 protein is CASSLGGGDYGYTF. The DNA of the CDR3 is TGCGCCAGCAGCTTGGGCGGGGGCGACTATGGCTACACCTTC.

This clone occurred a few times. The chain uses TRBV30 and TRBJ2-7, with 7 positions matching TRBD1. Per the germline V gene, CDR1 is GTSNPN and CDR2 is SVGIG (reference sequence). J gave up 3 bases and V 2 bases, and 4 bases lay outside the gene matches. This CDR3 is 13 amino acids long. CDR3 in DNA: TGTGCCTGGAGTTTGGGGACAGTCTACGAGCAGTACTTC. It is translated as CAWSLGTVYEQYF.

The rearrangement uses TRBV4-1 and TRBJ2-3, with a tentative D call TRBD2 (5 bases). CDR1 and CDR2 (germline): MGHRA, YSYEKL. CDR3 length: 17 amino acids. The V end was cut by 2 bases, the J end by 0 bases, with 15 bases between. The CDR3 nucleotides are TGCGCCAGCAGCCAAAATTTCCTAGCAGTTAGCACAGATACGCAGTATTTT. This encodes CASSQNFLAVSTDTQYF.

The chain is built from TRBV6-1 and TRBJ1-5; 10 bases match TRBD1. In germline, CDR1 is MNHNS, CDR2 SASEGT. The CDR3 length is 15 residues. V shed 1 base and J 6 bases; nucleotides not matched to a gene: 3. CDR3 DNA sequence: TGTGCCAGCAGTGAAGAGACAGGGGGCGGTCAGCCCCAGCATTTT. Residues: CASSEETGGGQPQHF.

This chain joins TRBV11-2 and TRBJ1-4; a possible D gene is TRBD1 (5 bases). CDR1 is SGHAT, CDR2 FQNNGV, per germline. V was shortened by 4 bases and J by 1 base, with 13 bases between the two germline ends. The CDR3 contains 16 residues. CDR3 region: CASSSPPGRTNEKLFF. The DNA for the CDR3 is TGTGCCAGCAGCTCCCCTCCAGGGCGAACTAATGAAAAACTGTTTTTT.

The rearrangement joins TRBV29-1 to TRBJ2-7; 7 nucleotides line up with TRBD1. The length of the CDR3 is 15 residues. Per germline, CDR1 SQVTM and CDR2 ANQGSEA. The ends lost 4 bases at V and 4 bases at J; junction bases unmatched: 13. The CDR3 nucleotides read TGCAGCGTTGTCCACAGGACAGGCTCAACTTACGAGCAGTACTTC. This translates into CSVVHRTGSTYEQYF.

The chain links TRBV7-9 to TRBJ2-1, with 11 nucleotides matching TRBD2. Germline CDR1 reads SEHNR; CDR2 reads FQNEAQ (reference sequence). There are 16 residues in the CDR3. Unmatched junction bases numbered 3, after V lost 5 bases and J lost 0 bases. Here the CDR3 DNA reads TGTGCCAGCAGCCTGACTAGCGGGGTCTCCTACAATGAGCAGTTCTTC. Residues: CASSLTSGVSYNEQFF.

V is TRBV19 and J is TRBJ2-2; 7 bases line up with TRBD2. The germline gives CDR1 LNHDA, CDR2 SQIVND (reference sequence). The V and J ends lost 11 bases and 4 bases, in that order; junction bases with no gene match: 13. The CDR3 totals 15 residues. The CDR3 DNA sequence: TGTGCCGGGAAGTCCGGCGGGAGTGGCACCGGGGAGCTGTTTTTT. Translation: CAGKSGGSGTGELFF.

The chain carries TRBV11-2 and TRBJ2-1; 10 bases agree with TRBD1. The CDR3 sequence is 19 residues long. Germline CDR1 reads SGHAT; CDR2 reads FQNNGV. J gave up 7 bases and V 3 bases, and 18 bases lay outside the gene matches. The CDR3 protein is CASSLRQGAIAGVWNEQFF. CDR3 sequence (DNA): TGTGCCAGCAGCTTGCGACAGGGGGCGATCGCGGGAGTTTGGAATGAGCAGTTCTTC.

This rearrangement joins TRBV29-1 to TRBJ2-1, with TRBD2 identical over 12 bases. V was pared by 1 base and J by 6 bases, with 7 bases of the junction left unmatched. Germline V gene data show CDR1 as SQVTM and CDR2 as ANQGSEA. This CDR3 contains 16 residues. Here the CDR3 reads CSVEGGLAGGLNEQFF. The DNA of the CDR3 is TGCAGCGTTGAAGGGGGGCTAGCGGGAGGGCTCAATGAGCAGTTCTTC.

The chain links TRBV7-9 to TRBJ2-1; the match to TRBD2 covers 11 bases. Per germline, CDR1 SEHNR and CDR2 FQNEAQ (reference sequence). The CDR3 is made up of 17 amino acids. The trim removed 1 base at V and 4 bases at J, leaving 6 bases unmatched. CDR3 bases: TGTGCCAGCAGCTTAGGCGGACTAGCGGGCATATACAATGAGCAGTTCTTC. It translates to CASSLGGLAGIYNEQFF.

V is TRBV5-4 and J is TRBJ2-2; the match to TRBD2 covers 13 bases. Germline V CDR1 and CDR2: SGHNT, YYREEE (reference sequence). The CDR3 totals 17 residues. J gave up 5 bases and V 4 bases, and 8 bases lay outside the gene matches. The CDR3: CASSLRTSGRGTGELFF. The DNA for the CDR3 is TGTGCCAGCAGCCTACGGACTAGCGGGAGAGGGACCGGGGAGCTGTTTTTT.

The V gene is TRBV19, the J gene TRBJ1-1, with a tentative D call TRBD1 (5 bases). Trimming cost V 0 bases and J 4 bases, with 12 bases left between them. The CDR3 is made up of 15 amino acids. Germline V CDR1 and CDR2: LNHDA, SQIVND (reference sequence). CDR3 protein: CASSIDLSRGTEAFF. In nucleotides, the CDR3 is TGTGCCAGTAGTATAGATCTTTCTAGGGGCACTGAAGCTTTCTTT.

About this clone itself: Other DNA sequences of this sample code for an identical CDR3. This chain links TRBV13 with TRBJ2-1; 8 bases map to TRBD2. V gave up 3 bases and J gave up 6 bases; unmatched junction bases: 13. CDR3 length equals 17 residues. The V gene's germline CDR1 is PRHDT and CDR2 FYEKMQ (reference sequence). DNA of the CDR3: TGTGCCAGCAGCTTCTTCCCTCCAGCGGGAGATTCCAATGAGCAGTTCTTC. Translating gives CASSFFPPAGDSNEQFF. Combining the CDR3 with reference TRBV13 and TRBJ2-1 gives the whole variable domain AAGVIQSPRHLIKEKRETATLKCYPIPRHDTVYWYQQGPGQDPQFLISFYEKMQSDKGSIPDRFSAQQFSDYHSELNMSSLELGDSALYFCASSFFPPAGDSNEQFFGPGTRLTVL.

The chain recombines TRBV23-1 with TRBJ2-7; TRBD1 matches at 11 bases. TRBV23-1 is given ORF status, its function remaining uncertain. After removal of 3 bases from V and 5 bases from J, the junction contained 6 bases not matched to a gene. This CDR3 comprises 15 residues. CDR3 coding DNA: TGCGCCAGCAGTCACGCGGACAGGGGGCGCGACGAGCAGTACTTC. It translates to CASSHADRGRDEQYF.

The V call is TRBV7-2, the J call TRBJ1-1; TRBD1 is a possible D gene (6 bases). This CDR3 has 14 residues. Trimming took 1 base from V and 3 from J, leaving 9 bases between them. CDR1 is SGHTA, CDR2 FQGNSA, per germline. The chain's CDR3 is CASSLDQGYTEAFF. The CDR3, as DNA: TGTGCCAGCAGCTTAGATCAGGGGTACACTGAAGCTTTCTTT.

The chain combines TRBV19 with TRBJ2-5; 11 bases are shared with TRBD2. Germline-derived CDR1 and CDR2 are LNHDA and SQIVND (reference sequence). CDR3 size: 15 residues. J was trimmed by 5 bases and V by 6 bases; bases with no gene match: 8. The CDR3 DNA follows: TGTGCCAGTAGCAACCCTAGCGGGAGGCGGGAGACCCAGTACTTC. Protein product: CASSNPSGRRETQYF.

The chain is built from TRBV19 and TRBJ1-3, with unresolved D. CDR1 is LNHDA, CDR2 SQIVND, per germline (reference sequence). V was trimmed by 3 bases and J by 5 bases, leaving 8 bases between them. The CDR3 runs to 13 residues. CDR3 region: CASSMYGRNTIYF. In nucleotides, the CDR3 is TGTGCCAGTAGTATGTATGGCAGAAACACCATATATTTT. The full variable domain, rest sourced from reference TRBV19 and TRBJ1-3, is DGGITQSPKYLFRKEGQNVTLSCEQNLNHDAMYWYRQDPGQGLRLIYYSQIVNDFQKGDIAEGYSVSREKKESFPLTVTSAQKNPTAFYLCASSMYGRNTIYFGEGSWLTVV.

The rearrangement joins TRBV7-9 to TRBJ2-3; 8 positions match TRBD2. The CDR3 has 17 amino acids. Trimming cost V 0 bases and J 8 bases; bases outside gene matches: 13. CDR1 SEHNR and CDR2 FQNEAQ come from the germline V gene (reference sequence). The DNA for the CDR3 is TGTGCCAGCAGCTTAGCATCACCTCAGCTCAGCGGGAGTACGCAGTATTTT. The encoded protein is CASSLASPQLSGSTQYF.

The chain recombines TRBV27 with TRBJ1-1; 10 positions agree with TRBD1. The CDR3 is 14 residues long. With 7 bases clipped from V and 10 bases from J, the junction kept 12 bases outside the gene matches. Germline V gives CDR1 MNHEY, CDR2 SMNVEV (reference sequence). The CDR3 reads CASNPTGGATGAFF. The CDR3 DNA reads TGTGCCAGCAACCCGACAGGGGGCGCGACAGGAGCTTTCTTT.

V and J are TRBV19 and TRBJ1-3; D is perhaps TRBD1 (6 bases). The ends were cut back, 11 bases at V and 0 bases at J, with 26 bases in the middle. CDR1 is LNHDA, CDR2 SQIVND, per germline (reference sequence). The CDR3 covers 18 residues. CDR3 nucleotide sequence: TGTGCCGCAACCCGCAGGGGCGGACACTTTGACTCTGGAAACACCATATATTTT. This encodes CAATRRGGHFDSGNTIYF. The full variable domain, its missing parts supplied by reference TRBV19 and TRBJ1-3, is DGGITQSPKYLFRKEGQNVTLSCEQNLNHDAMYWYRQDPGQGLRLIYYSQIVNDFQKGDIAEGYSVSREKKESFPLTVTSAQKNPTAFYLCAATRRGGHFDSGNTIYFGEGSWLTVV.

The chain uses TRBV9 and TRBJ1-4; D gene uncertain. The V gene lost 4 bases and the J gene lost 0 bases, with 13 bases spanning the gap. The CDR3 is 16 residues long. In germline, CDR1 is SGDLS, CDR2 YYNGEE. The CDR3 DNA is TGTGCCAGCAGCCCGTTAACAGATGCAACTAATGAAAAACTGTTTTTT. Its translation: CASSPLTDATNEKLFF.